One and the same sample provided the 5 T cell receptor beta chains below, sequenced in a study of cytomegalovirus exposure and HLA in healthy donors. The PCR was carried out with 60 Vbeta primers and 13 Jbeta primers. Only in-frame clones appear in the TCRdb table, and some are missing; sequencing was by immunoSEQ multiplex PCR. The data contain about 90,000 clones, 65% to 75% of them singletons. Material for sequencing was PBMCs. The receptors were gathered from a young man in good health and CMV-seronegative.

This clone was seen once. The chain joins TRBV5-4 to TRBJ1-1, with 11 bases that match TRBD1. This CDR3 is 17 amino acids long. Germline CDR1 SGHNT, CDR2 YYREEE (reference sequence). V dropped 4 bases and J dropped 1; count of bases not matched to a gene: 9. DNA of the CDR3: TGTGCCAGCAGCATCCGGGACAGGGGGGAGAGGAACACTGAAGCTTTCTTT. Protein sequence: CASSIRDRGERNTEAFF.

This chain joins TRBV27 and TRBJ2-7; tentatively, D is TRBD2 (5 bases). The CDR3 runs to 16 residues. Deletions cut 0 bases from V and 0 bases from J, with 12 bases between. Germline V gene sequence: CDR1 MNHEY, CDR2 SMNVEV (reference sequence). The CDR3 DNA reads as TGTGCCAGCAGTTTATCGGGCGGGCTTAGCTCCTACGAGCAGTACTTC. The encoded protein is CASSLSGGLSSYEQYF.

V is TRBV29-1 and J is TRBJ2-7; 7 nucleotides line up with TRBD2. CDR1 is SQVTM, CDR2 ANQGSEA, per germline. This CDR3 comprises 13 residues. J was trimmed by 4 bases and V by 0 bases; bases with no gene match: 3. In nucleotides, the CDR3 is TGCAGCGTTGAAGAAGGAGCGGGATACGAGCAGTACTTC. The encoded protein is CSVEEGAGYEQYF.

CDR3: CARDTGSGEKLFF. The CDR3 coding sequence is TGTGCCCGGGATACAGGGTCGGGAGAAAAACTGTTTTTT. The rearrangement links TRBV30 to TRBJ1-4; a weak D match, TRBD1 (6 bases). This CDR3 region has 13 residues. In germline, CDR1 is GTSNPN, CDR2 SVGIG (reference sequence). Trimming left V 8 bases short and J 8 bases short, with 18 bases between.

This clone was counted once. The chain recombines TRBV7-8 with TRBJ2-5; perhaps TRBD2 as D (6 bases). The CDR3 runs to 12 residues. Germline V gene data show CDR1 as SGHVS and CDR2 as FQNEAQ. V was trimmed by 5 bases and J by 8 bases, leaving 12 bases between them. The CDR3 nucleotides read TGTGCCAGCAGCCAACGCGCGGGAACCCAGTACTTC. Encoded protein: CASSQRAGTQYF.